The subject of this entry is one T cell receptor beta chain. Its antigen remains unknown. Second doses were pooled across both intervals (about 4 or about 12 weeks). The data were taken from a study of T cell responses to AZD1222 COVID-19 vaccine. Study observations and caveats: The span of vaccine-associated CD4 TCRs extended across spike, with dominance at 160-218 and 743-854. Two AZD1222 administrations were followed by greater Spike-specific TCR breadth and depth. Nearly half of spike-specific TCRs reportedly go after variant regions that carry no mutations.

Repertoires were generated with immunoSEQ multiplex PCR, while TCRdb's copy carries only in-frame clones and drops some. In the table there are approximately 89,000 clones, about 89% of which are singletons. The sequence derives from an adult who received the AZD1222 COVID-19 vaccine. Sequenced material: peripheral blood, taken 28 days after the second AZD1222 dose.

CDR3 bases: TGTGCCAGCAGCCAAGATGGACTAGCGGCAATCACAGATACGCAGTATTTT. It codes for CASSQDGLAAITDTQYF. This sequence joins TRBV3-1 (or the pseudogene TRBV3-2) and TRBJ2-3; 10 nucleotides align to TRBD2. Germline CDR1 LGHDT, CDR2 YNNKEL (reference sequence). J lost 2 bases, V lost 0 bases, and 5 bases had no gene match. The CDR3 sequence is 17 residues long.